The 10 T cell receptor beta chains below were found in one sample sequenced in a study of blood T cell repertoires in COVID-19. Sequencing was performed with immunoSEQ multiplex PCR; in TCRdb, only in-frame clones are kept and a portion is missing. The sample holds 400,000 to 450,000 clones; 89% are singletons and the top ten take roughly 1.4%. The sample consisted of peripheral blood. Receptor source: a woman between 40 and 50 years old with COVID-19, enrolled during active disease.

The V and J genes are TRBV11-2 and TRBJ2-7; unclear D gene. Germline CDR1 is SGHAT and CDR2 is FQNNGV. The CDR3 spans 15 residues. Trimming removed 0 bases from V and 2 bases from J, with 11 bases in between. This chain's CDR3 is CASSLEARLTYEQYF. The CDR3 DNA is TGTGCCAGCAGCTTAGAGGCCAGGCTTACCTACGAGCAGTACTTC.

This clone was counted a single time. This rearrangement joins TRBV21-1 to TRBJ1-2; the table's D call of TRBD1 was not tested on the DNA. TRBV21-1 is noted as a pseudogene. This CDR3 spans 15 amino acids. This chain's CDR3 is CASSINRDGSSGYTF. CDR3 bases: TGTGCCAGCAGCATCAACAGGGACGGATCTAGTGGCTACACCTTC.

The rearrangement links TRBV13 to TRBJ2-3, with D possibly matching TRBD1 (6 bases). This CDR3 contains 14 residues. Trimming pared 6 bases from V and 1 base from J, leaving 11 bases between. Germline CDR1 and CDR2: PRHDT and FYEKMQ (reference sequence). Here the CDR3 reads CASSSEGGTDTQYF. CDR3 in DNA: TGTGCCAGCAGTTCCGAGGGGGGCACAGATACGCAGTATTTT. Looking up the rest from reference TRBV13 and TRBJ2-3 gives the full variable domain: AAGVIQSPRHLIKEKRETATLKCYPIPRHDTVYWYQQGPGQDPQFLISFYEKMQSDKGSIPDRFSAQQFSDYHSELNMSSLELGDSALYFCASSSEGGTDTQYFGPGTRLTVL.

The rearrangement uses TRBV5-4 and TRBJ2-3, with 8 nucleotides matching TRBD2. CDR1 SGHNT and CDR2 YYREEE come from the germline V gene (reference sequence). The CDR3 covers 17 residues. With 5 bases clipped from V and 2 bases from J, the junction kept 13 bases outside the gene matches. CDR3 DNA: TGTGCCAGCAGGGTCGCAATAGCGGGAAGGGTCACAGATACGCAGTATTTT. Protein sequence: CASRVAIAGRVTDTQYF.

As regards this clone: Other DNA variants within this sample encode the same CDR3. This chain links TRBV5-1 with TRBJ1-4; TRBD1 matches 9 bases. The CDR3 has 15 amino acids. V was clipped by 0 bases and J by 6 bases; unmatched bases: 3. Germline values: CDR1 SGHRS, CDR2 YFSETQ. CDR3 sequence (DNA): TGCGCCAGCAGCTTGGACGGGACAGGGTATGAAAAACTGTTTTTT. Translation: CASSLDGTGYEKLFF.

As concerns this clone: Other DNA sequences from this sample encode an identical CDR3 as well. V and J are TRBV5-1 and TRBJ2-3; 15 bases fit TRBD2. Germline trimming cut 3 bases from V and 0 bases from J; bases unmatched to any gene: 5. Germline CDR1 is SGHRS and CDR2 is YFSETQ. CDR3 length: 18 residues. The CDR3 DNA reads TGCGCCAGCAGCTCCGGACTAGCGGGGGGGTTGAGCACAGATACGCAGTATTTT. As protein: CASSSGLAGGLSTDTQYF. Full variable domain (missing parts from reference TRBV5-1 and TRBJ2-3): KAGVTQTPRYLIKTRGQQVTLSCSPISGHRSVSWYQQTPGQGLQFLFEYFSETQRNKGNFPGRFSGRQFSNSRSEMNVSTLELGDSALYLCASSSGLAGGLSTDTQYFGPGTRLTVL.

V and J are TRBV5-1 and TRBJ2-2, with 8 nucleotides matching TRBD2. V was clipped by 1 base and J by 1 base; unmatched bases: 12. Germline V gives CDR1 SGHRS, CDR2 YFSETQ. CDR3 length: 19 amino acids. The CDR3 bases are TGCGCCAGCAGCTTGTATATGGCGGGGGGCCAAAAGAACACCGGGGAGCTGTTTTTT. Translation gives CASSLYMAGGQKNTGELFF. Based on the CDR3 plus reference TRBV5-1 and TRBJ2-2, the full variable domain is KAGVTQTPRYLIKTRGQQVTLSCSPISGHRSVSWYQQTPGQGLQFLFEYFSETQRNKGNFPGRFSGRQFSNSRSEMNVSTLELGDSALYLCASSLYMAGGQKNTGELFFGEGSRLTVL.

This chain uses TRBV24-1 with TRBJ1-1; 8 bases align to TRBD1. V lost 4 bases and J lost 0; bases outside the gene matches: 3. Germline loops: CDR1 KGHDR, CDR2 SFDVKD. This CDR3 has 15 residues. The CDR3 loop is CATSDGTGLNTEAFF. The DNA of the CDR3 is TGTGCCACCAGTGACGGGACAGGACTGAACACTGAAGCTTTCTTT.

The chain recombines TRBV7-2 with TRBJ1-2; TRBD1 matches 7 bases. Germline V CDR1 and CDR2: SGHTA, FQGNSA. The CDR3 length is 14 residues. Losses at the gene ends were 7 bases for V and 7 bases for J; bases not matched to a gene: 12. CDR3 DNA sequence: TGTGCCAGCACCCTAGACAGGGAGCTAGGTGGCTACACCTTC. This codes for CASTLDRELGGYTF.

The chain recombines TRBV3-1 (or the pseudogene TRBV3-2) with TRBJ2-1; D perhaps matches TRBD2 (5 bases). Germline loops: CDR1 LGHDT, CDR2 YNNKEL (reference sequence). The CDR3 is 16 residues long. Trimming shortened V by 1 base and J by 2 bases, and 12 bases separated the two germline ends. The CDR3: CASSQVSGNPYNEQFF. Here the CDR3 DNA reads TGTGCCAGCAGCCAAGTAAGCGGTAATCCCTACAATGAGCAGTTCTTC.